This T cell receptor beta chain was documented in a study of blood T cell repertoires in COVID-19. Across the study: COVID-19 samples from acute and convalescent phases originated in the United States, Italy and Spain. PBMCs, B-cell-depleted T cells, or T cells were the source of the cDNA or gDNA that made up the material.

The trim removed 0 bases at V and 3 bases at J, leaving 2 bases unmatched. Per the germline V gene, CDR1 is SGHRS and CDR2 is YFSETQ. The CDR3 covers 16 residues. Repertoires were generated with immunoSEQ multiplex PCR, while TCRdb's copy carries only in-frame clones and drops some. The sample consists of 220,000 or so clones, around 86% of them appearing once. The Seattle site enrolled patients during active infection and followed them longitudinally. The sequenced sample consisted of peripheral blood. This chain uses TRBV5-1 with TRBJ2-3; 12 bases are shared with TRBD2. The TCR comes from a woman aged 80 or over with COVID-19, enrolled during active disease. The CDR3 here is CASSLVGLAGTDTQYF. The CDR3 DNA reads as TGCGCCAGCAGCTTGGTTGGACTAGCGGGGACAGATACGCAGTATTTT.